This T cell receptor beta chain was recovered during a study of T cell repertoires in cytomegalovirus infection. TCRdb ran MiXCR on the reads and lists one entry per CDR3 protein. This table has about 680,000 distinct CDR3 sequences, approximately 24% appearing once. With regard to this clonotype: Its specificity is unknown.

The germline CDR1 and CDR2 sequences are SNHLY and FYNNEI. There are 15 residues in the CDR3. The trim removed 8 bases at V and 9 bases at J, leaving 14 bases unmatched. Study-level results: It was HLA-C-restricted CMV-specific TCR beta clonotypes that dominated the response ex vivo. Identification of carriers of CMV plus the relevant HLA was performed using cumulative public TCR beta family frequency.

The chain couples TRBV2 to TRBJ2-2; 8 positions match TRBD1. The sequencing sample was made of CD8+ T cells from PBMCs. This TCR derives from a human donor in good health (CMV status not recorded). Some clones in this sample may be carry-over from other donors' samples. The CDR3 DNA reads TGTGCCAGCTGGGGGTCAGGGGGCCAGGCCAGGGAGCTGTTTTTT. It translates to CASWGSGGQARELFF.